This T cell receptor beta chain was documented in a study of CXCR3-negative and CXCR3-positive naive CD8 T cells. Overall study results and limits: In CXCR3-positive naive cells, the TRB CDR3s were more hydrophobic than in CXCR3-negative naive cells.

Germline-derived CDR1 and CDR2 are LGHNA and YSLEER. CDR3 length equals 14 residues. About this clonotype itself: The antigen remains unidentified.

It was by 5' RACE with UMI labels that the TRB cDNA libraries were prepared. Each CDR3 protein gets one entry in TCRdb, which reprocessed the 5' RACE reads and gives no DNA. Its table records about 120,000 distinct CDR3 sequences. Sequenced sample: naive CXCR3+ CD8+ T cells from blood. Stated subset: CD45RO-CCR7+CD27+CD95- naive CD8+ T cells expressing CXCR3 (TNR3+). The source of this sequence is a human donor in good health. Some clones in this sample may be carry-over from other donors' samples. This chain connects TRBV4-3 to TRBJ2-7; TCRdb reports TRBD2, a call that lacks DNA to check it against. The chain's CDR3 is CASSQGGPSYEQYF.